This T cell receptor beta chain was identified in a study of Ad26.COV2.S vaccination and SARS-CoV-2 variants. Regarding this clone: This specimen includes other DNA sequences encoding the same CDR3.

Treatment denoted: roughly 19 received Ad26.COV2.S at low or high dose, single or two shots; several received placebo; per-sample allocation not given. Repertoires come from day 63 after the first vaccine or placebo injection. Sequencing used immunoSEQ multiplex PCR; TCRdb keeps in-frame clones, though not all of them. The sample consists of hundreds of thousands of clones, around 90% of them appearing once. CDR3 size: 13 residues. V lost 6 bases and J lost 2, with 10 bases in between. From germline, CDR1 is LNHDA and CDR2 SQIVND (reference sequence). Sequencing used peripheral blood, obtained in a trial of Ad26.COV2.S vaccine versus placebo. The rearrangement uses TRBV19 and TRBJ2-5; D possibly corresponds to TRBD1 (6 bases). This receptor was taken from a person aged 18 to 59 who received the Ad26.COV2.S COVID-19 vaccine or a placebo. CDR3 residues: CASSRGRQETQYF. As DNA, the CDR3 is TGTGCCAGTAGCAGGGGACGACAAGAGACCCAGTACTTC.